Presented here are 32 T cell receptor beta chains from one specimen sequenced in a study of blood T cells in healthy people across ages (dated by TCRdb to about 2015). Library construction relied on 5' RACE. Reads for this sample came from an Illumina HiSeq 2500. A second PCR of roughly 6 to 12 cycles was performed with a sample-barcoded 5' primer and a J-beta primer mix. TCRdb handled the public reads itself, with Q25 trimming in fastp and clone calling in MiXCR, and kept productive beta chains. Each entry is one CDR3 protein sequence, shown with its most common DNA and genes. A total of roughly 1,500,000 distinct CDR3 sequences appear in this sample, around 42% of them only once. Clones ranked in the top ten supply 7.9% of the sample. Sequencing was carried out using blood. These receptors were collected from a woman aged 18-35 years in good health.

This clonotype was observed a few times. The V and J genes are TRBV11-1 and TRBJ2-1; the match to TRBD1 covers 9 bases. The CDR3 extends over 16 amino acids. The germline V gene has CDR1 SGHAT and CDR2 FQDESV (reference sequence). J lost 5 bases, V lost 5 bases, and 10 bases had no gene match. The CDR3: CASSARWGQGHNEQFF. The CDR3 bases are TGTGCCAGCAGCGCAAGGTGGGGACAGGGACACAATGAGCAGTTCTTC.

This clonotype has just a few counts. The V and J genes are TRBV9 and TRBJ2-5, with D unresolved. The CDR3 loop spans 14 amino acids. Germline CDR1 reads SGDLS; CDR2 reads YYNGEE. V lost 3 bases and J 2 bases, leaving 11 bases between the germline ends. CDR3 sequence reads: CASSALPLQETQYF. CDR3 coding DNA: TGTGCCAGCAGCGCCCTTCCCTTACAAGAGACCCAGTACTTC.

The CDR3 DNA reads as TGTGCCAGCAGTTTAGGTGGGGGGACAGGTGTCTTCGAGCAGTACTTC. This translates into CASSLGGGTGVFEQYF. The V gene is TRBV12-3 or TRBV12-4, the J gene TRBJ2-5; 8 nucleotides line up with TRBD1. The J call may be mistaken, given a closer DNA end match to TRBJ2-7. This CDR3 is built from 16 residues.

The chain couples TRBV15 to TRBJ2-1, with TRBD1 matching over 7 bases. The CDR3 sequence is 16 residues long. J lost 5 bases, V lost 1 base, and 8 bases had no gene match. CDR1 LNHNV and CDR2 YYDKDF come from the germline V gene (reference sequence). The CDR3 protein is CATSRGRQGPDNEQFF. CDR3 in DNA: TGTGCCACCAGCAGAGGACGACAGGGTCCAGACAATGAGCAGTTCTTC.

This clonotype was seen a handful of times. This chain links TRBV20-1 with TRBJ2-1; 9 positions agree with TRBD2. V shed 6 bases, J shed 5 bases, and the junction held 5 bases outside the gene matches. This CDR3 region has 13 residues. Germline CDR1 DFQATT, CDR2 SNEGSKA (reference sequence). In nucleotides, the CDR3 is TGCAGTGCAGCTAGCGGGACACACAATGAGCAGTTCTTC. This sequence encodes CSAASGTHNEQFF.

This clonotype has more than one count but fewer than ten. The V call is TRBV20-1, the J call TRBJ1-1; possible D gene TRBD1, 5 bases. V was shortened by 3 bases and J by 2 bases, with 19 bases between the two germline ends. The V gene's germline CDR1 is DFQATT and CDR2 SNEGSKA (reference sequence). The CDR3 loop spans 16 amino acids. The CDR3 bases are TGCAGTGCTAGCAAGACCTCGGGAGGGGTTAACACTGAAGCTTTCTTT. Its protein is CSASKTSGGVNTEAFF.

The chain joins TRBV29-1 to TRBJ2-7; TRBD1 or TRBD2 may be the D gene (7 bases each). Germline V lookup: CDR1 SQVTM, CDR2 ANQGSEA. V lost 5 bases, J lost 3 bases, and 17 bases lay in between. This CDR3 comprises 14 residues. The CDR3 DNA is TGCAGCGTTACCAGGGGGGGAATTTTCTACGAGCAGTACTTC. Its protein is CSVTRGGIFYEQYF.

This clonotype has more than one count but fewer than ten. CDR3 amino acids: CASRPDAGWDEQFF. CDR3 coding DNA: TGTGCCAGCAGACCGGACGCCGGCTGGGATGAGCAGTTCTTC. The V call is TRBV28, the J call TRBJ2-1; D not resolved. This CDR3 is 14 amino acids long. V was pared by 6 bases and J by 8 bases, with 17 bases between. Germline V gene data show CDR1 as MDHEN and CDR2 as SYDVKM.

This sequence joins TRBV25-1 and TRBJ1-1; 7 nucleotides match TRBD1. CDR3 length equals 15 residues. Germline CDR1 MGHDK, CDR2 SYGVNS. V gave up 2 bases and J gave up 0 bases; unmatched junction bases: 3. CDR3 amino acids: CASSEPGTVNTEAFF. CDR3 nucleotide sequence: TGTGCCAGCAGTGAACCCGGGACAGTGAACACTGAAGCTTTCTTT.

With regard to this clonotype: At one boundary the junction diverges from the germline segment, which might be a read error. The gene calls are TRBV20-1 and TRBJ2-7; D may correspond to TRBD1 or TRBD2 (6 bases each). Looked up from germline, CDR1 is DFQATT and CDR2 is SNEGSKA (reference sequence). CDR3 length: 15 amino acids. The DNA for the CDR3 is TGCGGTGCTCGAAGGGGGGCAGGGAGCTCCTACGAGCAGTACTTC. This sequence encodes CGARRGAGSSYEQYF.

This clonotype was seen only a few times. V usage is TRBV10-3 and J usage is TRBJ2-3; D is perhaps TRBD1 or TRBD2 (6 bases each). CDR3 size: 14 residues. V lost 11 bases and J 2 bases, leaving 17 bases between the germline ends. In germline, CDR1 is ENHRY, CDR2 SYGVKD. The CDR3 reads CAASRGQFTDTQYF. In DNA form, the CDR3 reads TGTGCCGCCTCCCGGGGGCAGTTCACAGATACGCAGTATTTT.

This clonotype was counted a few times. The chain's CDR3 is CASSEIGTGVYEQYF. CDR3 sequence (DNA): TGTGCCAGCAGTGAAATCGGGACAGGGGTCTACGAGCAGTACTTC. The rearrangement joins TRBV25-1 to TRBJ2-7; 10 positions agree with TRBD1. J was trimmed by 3 bases and V by 2 bases; bases with no gene match: 4. Germline V gives CDR1 MGHDK, CDR2 SYGVNS. This CDR3 spans 15 amino acids.

Here the CDR3 DNA reads TGTGCCAGCAGCTTAGACCGATTCAGGGCGGAGAATGAAAAACTGTTTTTT. Translating it yields CASSLDRFRAENEKLFF. The rearrangement joins TRBV11-2 to TRBJ1-4, with D maybe TRBD1 (5 bases). CDR3 length equals 17 residues. CDR1 SGHAT and CDR2 FQNNGV come from the germline V gene. Trimming took off 0 bases at V and 5 bases at J, with 16 bases between the two ends.

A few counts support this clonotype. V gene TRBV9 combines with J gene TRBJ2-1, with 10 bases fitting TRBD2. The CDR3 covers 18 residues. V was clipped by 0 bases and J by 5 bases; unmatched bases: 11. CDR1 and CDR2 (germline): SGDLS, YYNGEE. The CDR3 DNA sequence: TGTGCCAGCAGCGTAGAGTCTAGCGGGGGATCACTTCACAATGAGCAGTTCTTC. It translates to CASSVESSGGSLHNEQFF.

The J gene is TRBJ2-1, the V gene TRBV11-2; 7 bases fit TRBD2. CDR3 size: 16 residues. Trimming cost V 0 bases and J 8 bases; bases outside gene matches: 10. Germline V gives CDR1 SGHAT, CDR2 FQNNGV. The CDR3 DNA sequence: TGTGCCAGCAGCTTAGAGGGGAGGGGTACAGCATATGAGCAGTTCTTC. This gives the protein CASSLEGRGTAYEQFF.

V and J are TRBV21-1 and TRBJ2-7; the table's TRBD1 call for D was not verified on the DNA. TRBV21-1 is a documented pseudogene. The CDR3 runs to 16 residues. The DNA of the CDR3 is TGTGCCAGCAGCAAAGCCCCCAGGAGGGGGTTCTACGAGCAGTACTTC. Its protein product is CASSKAPRRGFYEQYF.

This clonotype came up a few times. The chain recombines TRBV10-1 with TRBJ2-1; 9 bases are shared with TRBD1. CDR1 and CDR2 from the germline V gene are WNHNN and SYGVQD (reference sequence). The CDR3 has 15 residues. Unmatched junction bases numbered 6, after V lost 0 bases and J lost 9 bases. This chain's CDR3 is CASSESGQGRSEQFF. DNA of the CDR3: TGCGCCAGCAGTGAGTCCGGACAGGGGCGCTCTGAGCAGTTCTTC.

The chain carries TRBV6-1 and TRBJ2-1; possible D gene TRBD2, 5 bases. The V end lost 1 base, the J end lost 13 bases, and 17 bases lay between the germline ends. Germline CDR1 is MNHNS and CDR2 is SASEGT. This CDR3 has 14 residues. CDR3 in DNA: TGTGCCAGCAGTGAAGAGGGTGGCTGGGAGACCCAGTTCTTC. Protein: CASSEEGGWETQFF.

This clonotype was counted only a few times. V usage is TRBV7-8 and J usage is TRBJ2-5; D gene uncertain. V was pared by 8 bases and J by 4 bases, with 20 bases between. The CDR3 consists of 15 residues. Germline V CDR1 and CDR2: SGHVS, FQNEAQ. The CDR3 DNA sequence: TGTGCCAGCTACCCTCGAGGTAGCCCTCCAGAGACCCAGTACTTC. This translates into CASYPRGSPPETQYF. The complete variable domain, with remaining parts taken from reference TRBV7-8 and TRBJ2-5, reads GAGVSQSPRYKVAKRGQDVALRCDPISGHVSLFWYQQALGQGPEFLTYFQNEAQLDKSGLPSDRFFAERPEGSVSTLKIQRTQQEDSAVYLCASYPRGSPPETQYFGPGTRLLVL.

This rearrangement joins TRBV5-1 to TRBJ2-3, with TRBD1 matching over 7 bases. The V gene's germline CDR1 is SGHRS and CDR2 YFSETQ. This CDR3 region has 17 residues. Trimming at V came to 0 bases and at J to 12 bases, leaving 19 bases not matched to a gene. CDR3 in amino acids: CASSLGLRDRTTDRQYF. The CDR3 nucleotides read TGCGCCAGCAGCTTGGGACTCCGGGACAGAACTACCGATCGACAGTATTTT. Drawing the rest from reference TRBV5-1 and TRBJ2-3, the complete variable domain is KAGVTQTPRYLIKTRGQQVTLSCSPISGHRSVSWYQQTPGQGLQFLFEYFSETQRNKGNFPGRFSGRQFSNSRSEMNVSTLELGDSALYLCASSLGLRDRTTDRQYFGPGTRLTVL.

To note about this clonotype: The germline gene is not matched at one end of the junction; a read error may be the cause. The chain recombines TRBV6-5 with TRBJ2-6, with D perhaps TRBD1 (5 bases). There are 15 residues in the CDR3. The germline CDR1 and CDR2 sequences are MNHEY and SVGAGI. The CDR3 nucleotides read TGTGCCAGCAGTCCCCAAGGTGCTGGGGCCAACGTCCAGACTTTC. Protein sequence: CASSPQGAGANVQTF.

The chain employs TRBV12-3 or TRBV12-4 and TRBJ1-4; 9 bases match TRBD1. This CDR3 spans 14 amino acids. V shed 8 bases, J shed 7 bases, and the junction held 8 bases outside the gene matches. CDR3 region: CASAHRGRAEKLFF. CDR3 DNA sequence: TGTGCCAGCGCGCACAGGGGGCGAGCTGAAAAACTGTTTTTT.

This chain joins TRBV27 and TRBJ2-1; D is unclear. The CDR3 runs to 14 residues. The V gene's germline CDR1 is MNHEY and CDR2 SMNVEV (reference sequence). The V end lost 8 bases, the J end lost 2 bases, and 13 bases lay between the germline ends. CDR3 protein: CASASDHTYNEQFF. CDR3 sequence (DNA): TGTGCCAGCGCGTCGGACCACACCTACAATGAGCAGTTCTTC.

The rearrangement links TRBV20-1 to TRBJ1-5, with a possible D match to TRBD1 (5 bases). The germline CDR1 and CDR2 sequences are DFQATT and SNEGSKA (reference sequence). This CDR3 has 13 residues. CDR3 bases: TGCAAAGCCGGGCAGGGAGTGAATCAGCCCCAGCATTTT. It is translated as CKAGQGVNQPQHF.

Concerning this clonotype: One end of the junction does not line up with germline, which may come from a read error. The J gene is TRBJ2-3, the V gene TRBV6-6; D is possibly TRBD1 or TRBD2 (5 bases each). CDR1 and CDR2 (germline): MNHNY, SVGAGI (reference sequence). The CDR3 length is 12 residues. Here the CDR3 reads CASRGVGDMQYF. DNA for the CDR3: TGTGCCAGCAGGGGGGTGGGGGATATGCAGTATTTT.

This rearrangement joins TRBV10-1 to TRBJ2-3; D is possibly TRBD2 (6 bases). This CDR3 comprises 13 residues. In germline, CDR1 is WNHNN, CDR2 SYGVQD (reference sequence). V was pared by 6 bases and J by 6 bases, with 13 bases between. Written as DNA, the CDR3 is TGCGCCAGCAGCGGGAGCCCTACGGATACGCAGTATTTT. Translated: CASSGSPTDTQYF.

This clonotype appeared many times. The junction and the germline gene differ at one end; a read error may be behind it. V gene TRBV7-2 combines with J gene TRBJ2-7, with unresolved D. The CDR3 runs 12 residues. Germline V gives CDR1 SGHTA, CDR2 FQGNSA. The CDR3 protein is CASSLPSYEQYF. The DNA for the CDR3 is TGCGCCAGCAGCTTGCCCTCCTACGAGCAGTACTTC.

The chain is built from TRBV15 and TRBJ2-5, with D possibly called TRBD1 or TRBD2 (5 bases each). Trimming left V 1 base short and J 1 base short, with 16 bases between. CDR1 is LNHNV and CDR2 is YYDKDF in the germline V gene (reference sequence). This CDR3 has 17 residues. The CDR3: CATSRALGTNPQETQYF. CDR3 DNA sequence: TGTGCCACCAGCAGAGCCTTGGGGACCAACCCCCAAGAGACCCAGTACTTC. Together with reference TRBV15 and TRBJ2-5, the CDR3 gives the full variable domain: DAMVIQNPRYQVTQFGKPVTLSCSQTLNHNVMYWYQQKSSQAPKLLFHYYDKDFNNEADTPDNFQSRRPNTSFCFLDIRSPGLGDTAMYLCATSRALGTNPQETQYFGPGTRLLVL.

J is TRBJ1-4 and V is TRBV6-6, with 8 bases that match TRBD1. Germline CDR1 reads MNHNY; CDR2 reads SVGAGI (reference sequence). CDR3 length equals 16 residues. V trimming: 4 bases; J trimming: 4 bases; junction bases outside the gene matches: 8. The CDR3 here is CASSSTPTGVNEKLFF. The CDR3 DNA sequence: TGTGCCAGCAGTTCCACCCCGACAGGGGTTAATGAAAAACTGTTTTTT.

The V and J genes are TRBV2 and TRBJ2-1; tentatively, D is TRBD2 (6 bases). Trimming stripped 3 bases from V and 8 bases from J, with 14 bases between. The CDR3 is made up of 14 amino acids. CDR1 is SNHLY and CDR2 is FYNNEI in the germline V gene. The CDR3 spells CASSEEVVADEQFF. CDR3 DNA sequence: TGTGCCAGCAGTGAGGAGGTTGTAGCGGATGAGCAGTTCTTC. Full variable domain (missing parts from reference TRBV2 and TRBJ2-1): EPEVTQTPSHQVTQMGQEVILRCVPISNHLYFYWYRQILGQKVEFLVSFYNNEISEKSEIFDDQFSVERPDGSNFTLKIRSTKLEDSAMYFCASSEEVVADEQFFGPGTRLTVL.

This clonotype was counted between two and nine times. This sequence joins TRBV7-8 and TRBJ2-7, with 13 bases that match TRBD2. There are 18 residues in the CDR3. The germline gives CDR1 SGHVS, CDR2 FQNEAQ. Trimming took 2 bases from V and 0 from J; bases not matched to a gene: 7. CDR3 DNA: TGTGCCAGCAGCTTACCCGGACTAGCGGGGGTTAGCTCCTACGAGCAGTACTTC. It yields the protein CASSLPGLAGVSSYEQYF.

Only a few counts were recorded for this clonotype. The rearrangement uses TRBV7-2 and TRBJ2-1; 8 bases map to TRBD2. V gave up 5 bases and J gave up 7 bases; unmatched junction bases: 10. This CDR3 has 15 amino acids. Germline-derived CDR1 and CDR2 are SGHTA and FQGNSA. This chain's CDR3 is CASSNIAGTGNEQFF. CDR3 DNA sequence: TGTGCCAGCAGCAATATAGCGGGGACGGGAAATGAGCAGTTCTTC. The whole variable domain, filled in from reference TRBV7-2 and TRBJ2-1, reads GAGVSQSPSNKVTEKGKDVELRCDPISGHTALYWYRQSLGQGLEFLIYFQGNSAPDKSGLPSDRFSAERTGGSVSTLTIQRTQQEDSAVYLCASSNIAGTGNEQFFGPGTRLTVL.